The 20 T cell receptor beta chains reported below all come from one sample, sequenced in a study of blood T cell repertoires in COVID-19. Generated by immunoSEQ multiplex PCR, the TCRdb table keeps only in-frame clones and is missing some. This table has 100,000 to 120,000 clones, around 68% appearing once. The sequenced sample was peripheral blood. The source is a woman aged 55-69 years with acute or convalescent COVID-19.

This chain joins TRBV14 and TRBJ1-2; the D is unclear. The V gene lost 4 bases and the J gene lost 2 bases, with 11 bases spanning the gap. The CDR3 loop spans 14 amino acids. Germline CDR1 reads SGHDN; CDR2 reads FVKESK. DNA of the CDR3: TGTGCCAGCAGCCTAACAGAAGTGAACTATGGCTACACCTTC. Amino acids: CASSLTEVNYGYTF.

This clone was counted only a few times. This sample also contains other DNA sequences that code for the same CDR3. The chain employs TRBV15 and TRBJ1-5; tentative D call: TRBD1 (5 bases). V was cut by 0 bases and J by 2 bases, with 8 bases left in between. Looked up from germline, CDR1 is LNHNV and CDR2 is YYDKDF (reference sequence). CDR3 size: 15 residues. This chain's CDR3 is CATSRDPGGNQPQHF. The CDR3 nucleotides read TGTGCCACCAGCAGAGATCCGGGGGGCAATCAGCCCCAGCATTTT.

This clone was observed many times. This chain connects TRBV18 to TRBJ1-1, with D hard to call. With 2 bases removed from V and 11 bases from J, the gap between germline ends came to 15 bases. This CDR3 has 13 residues. CDR1 KGHSH and CDR2 LQKENI come from the germline V gene. This chain's CDR3 is CASSPDAGVEAFF. Here the CDR3 DNA reads TGTGCCAGCTCACCAGACGCGGGTGTGGAGGCTTTCTTT.

The J gene is TRBJ1-2, the V gene TRBV4-1; D remains ambiguous. The CDR3 has 15 amino acids. The V and J ends lost 3 bases and 8 bases respectively, with 19 bases between them. Germline lookup yields CDR1 MGHRA and CDR2 YSYEKL. Here the CDR3 DNA reads TGCGCCAGCAGCCATGTTGACGGTACTAAATCCGGCTACACCTTC. It encodes CASSHVDGTKSGYTF.

The V and J genes are TRBV5-6 and TRBJ2-3; possibly TRBD2 for D (6 bases). The CDR3 length is 15 residues. V dropped 0 bases and J dropped 3 bases, with 11 bases sitting between them. Germline V gene lookup returns CDR1 SGHDT and CDR2 YYEEEE. CDR3 amino acids: CASSLVRGKTDTQYF. In DNA form, the CDR3 reads TGTGCCAGCAGCTTGGTACGGGGGAAAACAGATACGCAGTATTTT.

J is TRBJ2-4 and V is TRBV11-2, with a possible D match to TRBD1 (5 bases). Looked up from germline, CDR1 is SGHAT and CDR2 is FQNNGV. The V and J ends lost 5 bases and 0 bases respectively, with 8 bases between them. This CDR3 has 14 amino acids. In nucleotides, the CDR3 is TGTGCCAGCAGCGCTACAGGAGCCAAAAACATTCAGTACTTC. It is translated as CASSATGAKNIQYF.

This clone was seen more than once but under ten times. V is TRBV6-5 and J is TRBJ1-6; 7 bases fit TRBD1. CDR3 size: 15 residues. V lost 0 bases and J lost 10; bases outside the gene matches: 6. CDR1 and CDR2 from the germline V gene are MNHEY and SVGAGI. The CDR3 sequence is CASSYSRTGESPLHF. The CDR3 nucleotides read TGTGCCAGCAGTTACTCGAGGACAGGCGAATCACCCCTCCACTTT.

The chain recombines TRBV29-1 with TRBJ1-2; possibly TRBD1 for D (6 bases). Germline-derived CDR1 and CDR2 are SQVTM and ANQGSEA. CDR3 length equals 12 residues. Trimming pared 7 bases from V and 4 bases from J, leaving 13 bases between. Written as DNA, the CDR3 is TGCAGCGCATCAGGGGCGGTCTATGGCTACACCTTC. It is translated as CSASGAVYGYTF.

The chain uses TRBV20-1 and TRBJ1-2; D not resolved. CDR1 DFQATT and CDR2 SNEGSKA come from the germline V gene (reference sequence). There are 11 residues in the CDR3. V lost 3 bases and J lost 4, with 6 bases in between. The CDR3 sequence is CSARAGYGYTF. Here the CDR3 DNA reads TGCAGTGCTAGGGCAGGCTATGGCTACACCTTC.

The chain uses TRBV5-1 and TRBJ2-2, with a possible D match to TRBD1 (7 bases). CDR1 and CDR2 from the germline V gene are SGHRS and YFSETQ. This CDR3 spans 15 amino acids. V was shortened by 0 bases and J by 6 bases, with 12 bases between the two germline ends. CDR3 nucleotide sequence: TGCGCCAGCAGCTTGGCCCAGGGGGGTGCCGGGGAGCTGTTTTTT. It encodes CASSLAQGGAGELFF. Full variable domain (rest looked up from reference TRBV5-1 and TRBJ2-2): KAGVTQTPRYLIKTRGQQVTLSCSPISGHRSVSWYQQTPGQGLQFLFEYFSETQRNKGNFPGRFSGRQFSNSRSEMNVSTLELGDSALYLCASSLAQGGAGELFFGEGSRLTVL.

This clone occurred once. This sequence joins TRBV11-2 and TRBJ2-3; D might be TRBD2 (5 bases). This CDR3 has 14 amino acids. Germline V gene sequence: CDR1 SGHAT, CDR2 FQNNGV. V was trimmed by 2 bases and J by 2 bases, leaving 8 bases between them. Here the CDR3 reads CASSLRTYTDTQYF. The CDR3 nucleotides read TGTGCCAGCAGCTTAAGGACTTACACAGATACGCAGTATTTT. Based on the CDR3 plus reference TRBV11-2 and TRBJ2-3, the full variable domain is EAGVAQSPRYKIIEKRQSVAFWCNPISGHATLYWYQQILGQGPKLLIQFQNNGVVDDSQLPKDRFSAERLKGVDSTLKIQPAKLEDSAVYLCASSLRTYTDTQYFGPGTRLTVL.

The chain uses TRBV5-1 and TRBJ2-1; 10 bases agree with TRBD2. Losses at the gene ends were 5 bases for V and 3 bases for J; bases not matched to a gene: 5. The germline CDR1 and CDR2 sequences are SGHRS and YFSETQ. The CDR3 is 15 residues long. In DNA form, the CDR3 reads TGCGCCAGCAGTCGAAGACTAGCGGGCTACAATGAGCAGTTCTTC. Protein product: CASSRRLAGYNEQFF.

This clone was seen more than once but under ten times. The gene calls are TRBV7-9 and TRBJ1-6, with 9 positions matching TRBD1. From germline, CDR1 is SEHNR and CDR2 FQNEAQ (reference sequence). J was trimmed by 6 bases and V by 5 bases; bases with no gene match: 2. The length of the CDR3 is 14 residues. The CDR3 DNA follows: TGTGCCAGCAGCGCGGACAGGGGTAATTCACCCCTCCACTTT. It specifies CASSADRGNSPLHF.

Here the CDR3 reads CASSLASTVSYEQYF. The CDR3 nucleotides read TGCGCCAGCAGCTTGGCCTCCACAGTCTCCTACGAGCAGTACTTC. The genes are TRBV5-1 and TRBJ2-7, with D hard to call. This CDR3 contains 15 residues. The V end was cut by 0 bases, the J end by 0 bases, with 10 bases between. Germline V gene lookup returns CDR1 SGHRS and CDR2 YFSETQ.

V gene TRBV7-6 combines with J gene TRBJ1-1; D not resolved. CDR1 SGHVS and CDR2 FNYEAQ come from the germline V gene. The CDR3 covers 13 residues. V shed 5 bases and J shed 1 base, with 8 bases lying between them. CDR3 bases: TGTGCCAGCAGCATGACGGGGAACACTGAAGCTTTCTTT. Protein sequence: CASSMTGNTEAFF. The whole variable domain, filled in from reference TRBV7-6 and TRBJ1-1, reads GAGVSQSPRYKVTKRGQDVALRCDPISGHVSLYWYRQALGQGPEFLTYFNYEAQQDKSGLPNDRFSAERPEGSISTLTIQRTEQRDSAMYRCASSMTGNTEAFFGQGTRLTVV.

The chain has TRBV7-9 and TRBJ1-5, with D unresolved. The germline gives CDR1 SEHNR, CDR2 FQNEAQ (reference sequence). CDR3 length: 14 residues. With 2 bases removed from V and 3 bases from J, the gap between germline ends came to 8 bases. CDR3 bases: TGTGCCAGCAGCTTATCAGGATTCAATCAGCCCCAGCATTTT. Translating it yields CASSLSGFNQPQHF.

The rearrangement links TRBV5-1 to TRBJ2-4; 7 bases are shared with TRBD1. J was trimmed by 0 bases and V by 5 bases; bases with no gene match: 5. The length of the CDR3 is 15 residues. Germline lookup yields CDR1 SGHRS and CDR2 YFSETQ. CDR3 in DNA: TGCGCCAGCAGTGAGGGGGCGGTAGCCAAAAACATTCAGTACTTC. Amino acids: CASSEGAVAKNIQYF.

This chain connects TRBV7-2 to TRBJ2-1, with TRBD2 matching 10 bases. The CDR3 runs to 14 residues. After removal of 4 bases from V and 9 bases from J, the junction contained 6 bases not matched to a gene. Germline V gene data show CDR1 as SGHTA and CDR2 as FQGNSA. The CDR3 sequence: CASSSPSGGAEQFF. DNA of the CDR3: TGTGCCAGCAGCTCCCCTAGCGGGGGTGCTGAGCAGTTCTTC.

This sequence joins TRBV7-2 and TRBJ2-7; D gene ambiguous. The germline V gene has CDR1 SGHTA and CDR2 FQGNSA. The CDR3 consists of 13 residues. Trimming left V 2 bases short and J 3 bases short, with 8 bases between. CDR3 in amino acids: CASSLSPNYEQYF. The CDR3 DNA reads as TGTGCCAGCAGCTTAAGCCCTAACTACGAGCAGTACTTC.

This chain uses TRBV6-5 with TRBJ1-2; D is unclear. The germline gives CDR1 MNHEY, CDR2 SVGAGI. Between the trimmed V and J ends, which lost 3 bases and 4 bases, there was a span of 9 bases. The CDR3 extends over 13 amino acids. CDR3 residues: CASSYVVFYGYTF. For the CDR3, the DNA is TGTGCCAGCAGTTATGTAGTTTTCTATGGCTACACCTTC.